This TCR beta chain was sequenced during a study of molecular identifiers for immune sequencing clone quantification. Findings and caveats of the study: Clones above 20 RNA copies held over 97% of effector molecules, under 1% in naive cells.

The CDR3 has 10 amino acids. The V end lost 7 bases, the J end lost 6 bases, and 6 bases lay between the germline ends. CDR1 and CDR2 (germline): SNHLY, FYNNEI. As CD8+CD4-CCR7+CD45RA+ cells, naive CD8 T cells were sorted. The sample holds many counts of this clonotype. Its target is unknown. TCRdb recomputed calls from the PCR reads with MiXCR, one row per CDR3 protein. The profile shows some 320,000 distinct CDR3 sequences, 20% to 25% of them singletons. Sequenced input: naive CD8+ T cells from blood, with Jurkat cell RNA spiked in. The subset denotes: FACS-sorted CD8+CD4-CCR7+CD45RA+ naive T cells. This receptor was identified in a human donor in good health. Some libraries in this study had Jurkat cell RNA spiked in. The chain recombines TRBV2 with TRBJ1-2; D is uncertain. DNA of the CDR3: TGTGCCAGCAACAGTGATGGCTACACCTTC. Its translation: CASNSDGYTF.